The TCR beta chain described here comes from a study of cytotoxic CD8 clonotypes in ibrutinib-treated CLL. Background on the study: Response samples came after a median about 11 months of treatment, range 6 to 36. Findings and caveats of the study: At the start, clonality exceeded age-matched healthy donors and followed circulating CD8+ T-cell counts.

In the case of this clone: The antigen remains undetermined.

Target depth was 1 in 200,000 to 1 in 1 million T cells, about 10x per clonotype. Repertoires were generated with immunoSEQ multiplex PCR, while TCRdb's copy carries only in-frame clones and drops some. The sample lists roughly 150,000 clones, approximately 90% seen once, with 3% in the top ten. There are 16 residues in the CDR3. Germline CDR1 reads SGHTS; CDR2 reads YDEGEE. The ends were cut back, 0 bases at V and 1 base at J, with 10 bases in the middle. The sequence was obtained from a human donor with chronic lymphocytic leukemia. The chain recombines TRBV5-8 with TRBJ2-2; perhaps TRBD2 as D (6 bases). Specimen: PBMCs, collected at disease progression, from a patient treated with ibrutinib. CDR3 amino acids: CASSLDRGLNTGELFF. For the CDR3, the DNA is TGTGCCAGCAGCTTGGATCGGGGGTTGAACACCGGGGAGCTGTTTTTT.